This passage covers 3 T cell receptor beta chains from one sample sequenced in a study of cytotoxic CD8 clonotypes in ibrutinib-treated CLL. Profiled with immunoSEQ multiplex PCR; TCRdb holds only in-frame clones, not every one. The sample includes fewer than 100,000 clones, around 83% seen only once; the top ten take 5% to 6%. The material sequenced was PBMCs, taken before ibrutinib treatment. The source is a human donor with chronic lymphocytic leukemia.

The J gene is TRBJ1-3, the V gene TRBV2, with D perhaps matching TRBD1 (5 bases). Trimming took off 1 base at V and 7 bases at J, with 11 bases between the two ends. The germline V gene has CDR1 SNHLY and CDR2 FYNNEI. This CDR3 has 14 amino acids. CDR3 sequence (DNA): TGTGCCAGCAGTGAAGAGGGGTTCGGCAACACCATATATTTT. It specifies CASSEEGFGNTIYF.

Turning to this clone: One end of the junction fails to match germline, which may point to a read error. The rearrangement links TRBV7-2 to TRBJ2-3; possible D gene TRBD1, 5 bases. The germline V gene has CDR1 SGHTA and CDR2 FQGNSA. The CDR3 runs 12 residues. Here the CDR3 DNA reads TGTGCCAGCAGCTTGCGGCGGACAACCTGGGATTTT. Translated, it gives CASSLRRTTWDF. Filled out from reference TRBV7-2 and TRBJ2-3, the complete variable domain reads GAGVSQSPSNKVTEKGKDVELRCDPISGHTALYWYRQSLGQGLEFLIYFQGNSAPDKSGLPSDRFSAERTGGSVSTLTIQRTQQEDSAVYLCASSLRRTTWDFGPGTRLTVL.

This sequence joins TRBV6-5 and TRBJ1-1; D not resolved. Germline assignment: CDR1 MNHEY and CDR2 SVGAGI. The CDR3 has 13 amino acids. The ends were cut back, 6 bases at V and 1 base at J, with 9 bases in the middle. CDR3 coding DNA: TGTGCCAGCAGGGTCATCCCGAACACTGAAGCTTTCTTT. This codes for CASRVIPNTEAFF.